This TCR beta chain was profiled in a study of blood T cell repertoires in COVID-19. V was trimmed by 6 bases and J by 7 bases, leaving 3 bases between them. The CDR3 sequence is 10 residues long. The table came from immunoSEQ multiplex PCR; TCRdb's copy has only in-frame clones and leaves some out. The table has 150,000 to 180,000 clones, under 90% seen once. This clonotype was sampled from a man aged 55 to 69 with acute or convalescent COVID-19. Specimen: peripheral blood. V gene TRBV12-3 or TRBV12-4 combines with J gene TRBJ2-2; the D is unclear. The DNA for the CDR3 is TGTGCCAGCAGCCGCGGGGAGCTGTTTTTT. Residues: CASSRGELFF.